This T cell receptor (beta chain) was captured in a study of shared clonotypes between healthy human individuals. Study overall: Donors consisted of a couple of women and three men between 18 and 49.

Concerning this clone itself: Its antigen is currently unknown. A far more abundant clone sits one base away, making this likely a read error.

Study conclusions and caveats: Exclusively blood specimens were collected; tissue repertoires likely differ.

Free of recent acute infections or vaccinations, the donors were healthy HIV-negative adults. Unsorted PBMC replicate PCRs used roughly 270 ng DNA, around 29,000 T cell genomes. TCRdb keeps only in-frame clones here, not all; method: immunoSEQ multiplex PCR. This table has roughly 500,000 clones, 81% appearing once. J gave up 7 bases and V 0 bases, and 7 bases lay outside the gene matches. Germline values: CDR1 MGHRA, CDR2 YSYEKL. The CDR3 is 16 residues long. The sequence derives from a woman between 40 and 55 years old in good health. Some clones in this sample may be carry-over from other donors' samples. The chain employs TRBV4-1 and TRBJ2-7; 12 bases are shared with TRBD2. The specimen sequenced was PBMCs. CDR3 bases: TGCGCCAGCAGCCAAGATCACCTACTAGCGGGGGGTGAGCAGTACTTC. Its protein product is CASSQDHLLAGGEQYF.